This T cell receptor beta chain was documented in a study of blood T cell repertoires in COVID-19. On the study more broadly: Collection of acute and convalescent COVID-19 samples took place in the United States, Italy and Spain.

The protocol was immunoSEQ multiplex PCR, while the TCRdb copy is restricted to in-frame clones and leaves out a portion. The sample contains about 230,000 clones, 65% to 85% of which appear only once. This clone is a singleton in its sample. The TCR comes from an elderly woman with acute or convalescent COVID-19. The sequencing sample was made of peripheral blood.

CDR3 bases: TGTGCCAGCAGCTTGGCCGGGGGGAATGAAAAACTGTTTTTT. This translates into CASSLAGGNEKLFF. V is TRBV5-4 and J is TRBJ1-4; maybe TRBD1 (5 bases). Trimming took off 0 bases at V and 5 bases at J, with 8 bases between the two ends. The CDR3 spans 14 residues. Germline V gene data show CDR1 as SGHNT and CDR2 as YYREEE (reference sequence).